This TCR beta chain emerged from a study of persistence of HIV-infected CD4 T cells. Concerning this clone itself: What it binds is unknown.

Germline assignment: CDR1 LGHDT and CDR2 YNNKEL (reference sequence). Between the trimmed V and J ends, which lost 3 bases and 5 bases, there was a span of 19 bases. This CDR3 has 16 amino acids. Overall study findings and caveats: TCR analyses could not target the rare provirus-carrying CMV-responding cells.

This was the immunoSEQ version 4 assay in survey mode. Each sample used up to roughly 1 ug genomic DNA diluted to around 10 ng/uL. The assay was immunoSEQ multiplex PCR, and TCRdb's table has in-frame clones only and misses some. The table lists fewer than 45,000 clones, about 85% of them singletons. This nonspecific control used anti-CD3/anti-CD28 bead stimulation of CD4+ T cells. CD4+ T cells upregulating both CD40 ligand and CD69 were sorted as responding cells. Donors had undetectable plasma HIV-1 RNA, under 50 copies/mL, for 4+ years. Anti-CD28/CD49d costimulation, CD40-blocking antibody and enfuvirtide were given to CD8-depleted PBMCs for less than 20 hours.

This clonotype was obtained from an adult woman with HIV who was CMV-seropositive. Sample: CD4+ T cells sorted from PBMCs after roughly 18-hour stimulation, taken from a patient who received antiretroviral therapy. The J gene is TRBJ2-5, the V gene TRBV3-1 (or the pseudogene TRBV3-2); D is perhaps TRBD2 (5 bases). Here the CDR3 reads CASSQRRLAKVETQYF. The CDR3 DNA reads as TGTGCCAGCAGCCAGCGAAGGCTAGCCAAGGTGGAGACCCAGTACTTC.